This TCR beta chain was recovered during a study of beta chain features in type 1 diabetes. Only a few counts were recorded for this clone. CDR1 and CDR2 from the germline V gene are SGHAT and FQNNGV. CDR3 size: 14 residues. Trimming took 3 bases from V and 5 from J; bases not matched to a gene: 3. Expressed TCRB transcripts were sequenced, since all the RNA that had been isolated was reverse transcribed. Produced via immunoSEQ multiplex PCR; TCRdb's table is partial and in-frame only. Counted here are 200,000 to 250,000 clones, roughly 10% occurring once; the ten biggest clones make up about 1.2%. This chain connects TRBV11-2 to TRBJ2-5, with TRBD1 matching over 10 bases. The origin of this receptor is a man aged 18 to 30 in good health. Specimen: central memory CD4+ T cells from blood. For the CDR3, the DNA is TGTGCCAGCAGCTTGAGGGGACAGGGGGAGACCCAGTACTTC. Its translation is CASSLRGQGETQYF.